These 16 T cell receptor beta chains share one sample of origin, sequenced in a study of T-cell memory formation after mild COVID-19. TCRdb reprocessed the 5' RACE reads with MiXCR, giving one entry per CDR3 protein. The repertoire holds more than 450,000 distinct CDR3 sequences, with about a sixth as singletons. The source material was PBMCs or a T cell subset sorted from them (not recorded which). The receptor source for this set is an adult woman who had mild COVID-19 (a few samples of this study predate the infection). Cell type and time point are not known.

This chain links TRBV24-1 with TRBJ1-5; possible D gene TRBD1, 6 bases. Germline CDR1 reads KGHDR; CDR2 reads SFDVKD. Trimming left V 3 bases short and J 2 bases short, with 10 bases between. The CDR3 loop spans 15 amino acids. This CDR3 reads CATSDGGGGNQPQHF. The CDR3 nucleotides are TGTGCCACCAGTGATGGAGGGGGTGGCAATCAGCCCCAGCATTTT.

The rearrangement uses TRBV6-2 or TRBV6-3 and TRBJ2-3; TRBD2 matches at 8 bases. The CDR3 is made up of 15 amino acids. V lost 9 bases, J lost 4 bases, and 12 bases stayed unmatched. Germline CDR1 MNHEY, CDR2 SVGEGT. The CDR3 coding sequence is TGTGCCAGTGTCCGAGAGGCGGGGGGCGCAGATACGCAGTATTTT. It codes for CASVREAGGADTQYF.

This clonotype was detected only a few times. This chain uses TRBV5-1 with TRBJ1-2, with 9 bases aligning to TRBD1. Germline CDR1 is SGHRS and CDR2 is YFSETQ. The CDR3 consists of 12 residues. Germline trimming cut 3 bases from V and 6 bases from J; bases unmatched to any gene: 0. The CDR3 spells CASSWDRDGYTF. CDR3 DNA sequence: TGCGCCAGCAGCTGGGACAGGGATGGCTACACCTTC.

The V call is TRBV6-5, the J call TRBJ2-3; 8 bases map to TRBD1. Germline-derived CDR1 and CDR2 are MNHEY and SVGAGI. The V gene end was trimmed by 5 bases and the J gene end by 0 bases; junction bases not matched to a gene: 7. The CDR3 totals 16 residues. This CDR3 reads CASSTPGTGSTDTQYF. The CDR3 DNA sequence: TGTGCCAGCAGTACGCCCGGGACAGGTAGCACAGATACGCAGTATTTT.

There are a few counts of this clonotype. V is TRBV12-3 or TRBV12-4 and J is TRBJ2-2; 10 bases line up with TRBD1. CDR3 length: 15 residues. Unmatched junction bases numbered 4, after V lost 4 bases and J lost 5 bases. The CDR3 sequence is CASSSTGGGTGELFF. CDR3 nucleotide sequence: TGTGCCAGCAGTTCGACAGGGGGCGGTACCGGGGAGCTGTTTTTT.

The J gene is TRBJ2-1, the V gene TRBV7-9, with 8 bases identical to TRBD2. There are 16 residues in the CDR3. Germline assignment: CDR1 SEHNR and CDR2 FQNEAQ (reference sequence). V dropped 5 bases and J dropped 5; count of bases not matched to a gene: 11. The CDR3 reads CASSPPGVAGNNEQFF. CDR3 DNA sequence: TGTGCCAGCAGCCCCCCGGGGGTAGCGGGAAACAATGAGCAGTTCTTC.

J is TRBJ1-3 and V is TRBV4-1; TRBD1 might be the D (5 bases). The CDR3 sequence is 15 residues long. Trimming cost V 4 bases and J 8 bases, with 18 bases left between them. Germline CDR1 is MGHRA and CDR2 is YSYEKL. This CDR3 is CASSLMGLLRDTIYF. The DNA for the CDR3 is TGCGCCAGCAGCCTTATGGGGCTACTACGGGACACCATATATTTT.

V usage is TRBV2 and J usage is TRBJ1-2; 10 nucleotides agree with TRBD1. CDR1 and CDR2 from the germline V gene are SNHLY and FYNNEI. CDR3 length: 15 amino acids. J gave up 7 bases and V 2 bases, and 7 bases lay outside the gene matches. The CDR3 coding sequence is TGTGCCAGCAGTGAAAGGACAGGGGGATTAGGTGGCTACACCTTC. This gives the protein CASSERTGGLGGYTF.

This clonotype was seen a few times. The chain recombines TRBV12-3 or TRBV12-4 with TRBJ1-1; D is unclear. The V end lost 2 bases, the J end lost 11 bases, and 15 bases lay between the germline ends. The CDR3 spans 13 residues. The CDR3: CASSLTVPLGAFF. The DNA for the CDR3 is TGTGCCAGCAGTTTAACTGTCCCCCTTGGGGCTTTCTTT.

This rearrangement joins TRBV5-1 to TRBJ1-1, with D possibly being TRBD1 (5 bases). This CDR3 spans 16 amino acids. Germline loops: CDR1 SGHRS, CDR2 YFSETQ. V was pared by 3 bases and J by 6 bases, with 21 bases between. Written as DNA, the CDR3 is TGCGCCAGCAGCTCAAGACCTCCCAGGGAGGAGGCTGAAGCTTTCTTT. Translated: CASSSRPPREEAEAFF. The full variable domain, with the rest looked up from reference TRBV5-1 and TRBJ1-1, is KAGVTQTPRYLIKTRGQQVTLSCSPISGHRSVSWYQQTPGQGLQFLFEYFSETQRNKGNFPGRFSGRQFSNSRSEMNVSTLELGDSALYLCASSSRPPREEAEAFFGQGTRLTVV.

V usage is TRBV4-3 and J usage is TRBJ2-1; D is tentatively TRBD1 or TRBD2 (6 bases each). This CDR3 is 17 amino acids long. CDR1 is LGHNA, CDR2 YSLEER, per germline. V lost 0 bases and J lost 7, with 19 bases in between. In nucleotides, the CDR3 is TGCGCCAGCAGCCAAGATCTTCTCAGGGGAGGTACGAATGAGCAGTTCTTC. Encoded protein: CASSQDLLRGGTNEQFF.

This clonotype was recorded a few times. The gene calls are TRBV5-4 and TRBJ2-3, with D possibly TRBD2 on 7 matching bases. The V gene's germline CDR1 is SGHNT and CDR2 YYREEE (reference sequence). The CDR3 consists of 16 residues. Trimming stripped 1 base from V and 1 base from J, with 13 bases between. The CDR3 protein is CASSLLAGARTDTQYF. CDR3 in DNA: TGTGCCAGCAGCTTGCTTGCGGGGGCCCGCACAGATACGCAGTATTTT.

The CDR3 DNA sequence: TGTGCCTGGAGTGGAAAAAACAGGGGGGGTCAGCCCCAGCATTTT. Protein sequence: CAWSGKNRGGQPQHF. The V call is TRBV30, the J call TRBJ1-5; 8 nucleotides line up with TRBD1. The germline V gene encodes CDR1 GTSNPN and CDR2 SVGIG (reference sequence). The J segment lost 6 bases and the V segment lost 1 base, leaving 8 bases of the junction unmatched. The CDR3 runs to 15 residues. Drawing the rest from reference TRBV30 and TRBJ1-5, the complete variable domain is SQTIHQWPATLVQPVGSPLSLECTVEGTSNPNLYWYRQAAGRGLQLLFYSVGIGQISSEVPQNLSASRPQDRQFILSSKKLLLSDSGFYLCAWSGKNRGGQPQHFGDGTRLSIL.

This clonotype was seen a few times. The rearrangement joins TRBV7-2 to TRBJ2-7, with 9 bases lining up with TRBD2. V lost 0 bases, J lost 2 bases, and 5 bases stayed unmatched. Looked up from germline, CDR1 is SGHTA and CDR2 is FQGNSA. The CDR3 loop spans 16 amino acids. The CDR3, as DNA: TGTGCCAGCAGCTTAGCCAGGACTAGCGTACCCTACGAGCAGTACTTC. Amino acid sequence: CASSLARTSVPYEQYF.

This clonotype was observed a few times. The chain uses TRBV29-1 and TRBJ1-1; D perhaps matches TRBD1 (5 bases). The CDR3 runs to 14 residues. Germline V gene sequence: CDR1 SQVTM, CDR2 ANQGSEA. V was trimmed by 0 bases and J by 6 bases, leaving 14 bases between them. CDR3 coding DNA: TGCAGCGTTGAAGAAGGGGAGGGGCTCCCTGAAGCTTTCTTT. Protein product: CSVEEGEGLPEAFF.

The genes are TRBV20-1 and TRBJ1-2, with 8 bases that match TRBD1. Germline assignment: CDR1 DFQATT and CDR2 SNEGSKA (reference sequence). This CDR3 spans 15 amino acids. V trimming: 3 bases; J trimming: 5 bases; junction bases outside the gene matches: 11. Written as DNA, the CDR3 is TGCAGTGCTAGGGACGAAGGACAGGGTGGATATGGCTACACCTTC. This sequence encodes CSARDEGQGGYGYTF.